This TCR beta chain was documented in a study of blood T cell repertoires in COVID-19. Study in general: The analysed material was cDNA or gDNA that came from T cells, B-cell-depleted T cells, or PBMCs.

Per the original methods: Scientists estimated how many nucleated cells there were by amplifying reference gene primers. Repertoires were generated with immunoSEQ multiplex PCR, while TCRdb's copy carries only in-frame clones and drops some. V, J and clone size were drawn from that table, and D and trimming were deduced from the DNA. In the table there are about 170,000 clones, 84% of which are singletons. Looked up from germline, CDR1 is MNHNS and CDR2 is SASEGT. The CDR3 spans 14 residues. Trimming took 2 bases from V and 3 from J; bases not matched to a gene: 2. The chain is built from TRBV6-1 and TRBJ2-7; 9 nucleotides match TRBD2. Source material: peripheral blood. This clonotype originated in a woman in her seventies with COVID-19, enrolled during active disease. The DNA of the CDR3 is TGTGCCAGCAGTGAAAGGACTAGCGACTACGAGCAGTACTTC. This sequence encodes CASSERTSDYEQYF.